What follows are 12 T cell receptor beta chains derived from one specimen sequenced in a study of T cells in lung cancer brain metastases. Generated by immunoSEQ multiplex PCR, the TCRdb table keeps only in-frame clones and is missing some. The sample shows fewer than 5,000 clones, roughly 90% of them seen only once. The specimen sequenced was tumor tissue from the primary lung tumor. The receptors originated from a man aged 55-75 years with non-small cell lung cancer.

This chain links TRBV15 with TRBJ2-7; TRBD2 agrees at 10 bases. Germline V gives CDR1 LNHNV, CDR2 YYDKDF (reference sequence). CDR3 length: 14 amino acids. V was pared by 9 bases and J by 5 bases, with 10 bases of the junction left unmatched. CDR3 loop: CATGLAGAGNEQYF. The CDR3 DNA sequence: TGTGCCACAGGTCTAGCGGGAGCAGGCAACGAGCAGTACTTC.

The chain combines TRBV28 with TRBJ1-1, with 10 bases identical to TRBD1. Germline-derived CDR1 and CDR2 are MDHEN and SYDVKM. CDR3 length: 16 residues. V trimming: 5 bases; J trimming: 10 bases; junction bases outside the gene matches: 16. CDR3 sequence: CASSPVTGQGPPGAFF. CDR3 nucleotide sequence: TGTGCCAGCAGTCCAGTCACGGGACAGGGGCCTCCGGGAGCTTTCTTT.

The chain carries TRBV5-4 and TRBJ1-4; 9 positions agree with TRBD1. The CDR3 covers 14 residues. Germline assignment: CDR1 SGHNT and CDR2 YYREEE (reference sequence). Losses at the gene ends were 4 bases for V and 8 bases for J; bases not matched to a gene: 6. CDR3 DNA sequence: TGTGCCAGCAGCACAGGGGGCTATGAGGAAAAACTGTTTTTT. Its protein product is CASSTGGYEEKLFF.

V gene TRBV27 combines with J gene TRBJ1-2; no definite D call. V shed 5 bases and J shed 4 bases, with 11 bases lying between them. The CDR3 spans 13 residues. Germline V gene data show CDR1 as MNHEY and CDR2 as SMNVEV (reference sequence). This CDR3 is CASSPSLFYGYTF. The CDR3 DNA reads TGTGCCAGCAGTCCAAGCCTTTTCTATGGCTACACCTTC.

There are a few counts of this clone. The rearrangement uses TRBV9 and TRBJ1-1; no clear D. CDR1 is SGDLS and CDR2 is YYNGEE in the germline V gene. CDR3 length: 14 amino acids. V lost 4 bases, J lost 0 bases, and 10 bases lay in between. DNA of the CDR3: TGTGCCAGCAGCCCCGGACCAATGAACACTGAAGCTTTCTTT. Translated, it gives CASSPGPMNTEAFF.

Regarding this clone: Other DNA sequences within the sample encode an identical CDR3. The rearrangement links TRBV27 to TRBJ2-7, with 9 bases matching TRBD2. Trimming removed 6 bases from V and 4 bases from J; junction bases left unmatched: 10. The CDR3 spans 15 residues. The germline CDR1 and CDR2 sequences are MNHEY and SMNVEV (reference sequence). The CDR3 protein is CASRVIAGALYEQYF. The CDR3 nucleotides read TGTGCCAGCAGGGTAATAGCGGGAGCATTGTACGAGCAGTACTTC.

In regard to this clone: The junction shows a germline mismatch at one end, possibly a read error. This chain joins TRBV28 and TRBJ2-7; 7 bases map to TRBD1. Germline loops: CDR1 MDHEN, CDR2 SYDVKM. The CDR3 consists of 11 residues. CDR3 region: CASSDRDRMNF. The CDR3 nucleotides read TGTGCCAGCAGTGATCGGGACAGAATGAACTTC.

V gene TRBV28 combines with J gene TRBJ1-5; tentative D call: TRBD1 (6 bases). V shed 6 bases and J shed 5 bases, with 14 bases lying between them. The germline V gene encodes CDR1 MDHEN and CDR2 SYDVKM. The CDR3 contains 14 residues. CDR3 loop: CASSSGGGHQPQHF. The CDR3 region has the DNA TGTGCCAGCAGCTCCGGGGGGGGCCATCAGCCCCAGCATTTT. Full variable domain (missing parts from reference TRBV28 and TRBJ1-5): DVKVTQSSRYLVKRTGEKVFLECVQDMDHENMFWYRQDPGLGLRLIYFSYDVKMKEKGDIPEGYSVSREKKERFSLILESASTNQTSMYLCASSSGGGHQPQHFGDGTRLSIL.

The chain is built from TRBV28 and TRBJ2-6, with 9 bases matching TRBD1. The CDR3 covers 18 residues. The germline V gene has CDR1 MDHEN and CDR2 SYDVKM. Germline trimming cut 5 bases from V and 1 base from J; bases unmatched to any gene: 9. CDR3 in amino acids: CASSPRGQGASGANVLTF. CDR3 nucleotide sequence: TGTGCCAGCAGTCCGAGGGGACAGGGCGCTTCTGGGGCCAACGTCCTGACTTTC.

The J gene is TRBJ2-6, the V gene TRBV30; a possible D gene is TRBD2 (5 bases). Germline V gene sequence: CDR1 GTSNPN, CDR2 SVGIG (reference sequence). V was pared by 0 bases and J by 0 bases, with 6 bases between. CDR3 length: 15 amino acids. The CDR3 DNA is TGTGCCTGGAGTGTACGGGGCTCTGGGGCCAACGTCCTGACTTTC. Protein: CAWSVRGSGANVLTF.

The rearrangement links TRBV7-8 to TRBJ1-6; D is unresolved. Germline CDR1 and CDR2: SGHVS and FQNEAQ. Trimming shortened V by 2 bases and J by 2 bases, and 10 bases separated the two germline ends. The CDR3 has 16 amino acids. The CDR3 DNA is TGTGCCAGCAGCTTACAACAGTCGACCTATAATTCACCCCTCCACTTT. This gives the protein CASSLQQSTYNSPLHF.

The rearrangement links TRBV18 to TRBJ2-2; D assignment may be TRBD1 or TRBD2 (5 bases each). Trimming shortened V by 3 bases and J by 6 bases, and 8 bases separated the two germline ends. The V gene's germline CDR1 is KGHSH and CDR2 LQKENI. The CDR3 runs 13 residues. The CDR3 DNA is TGTGCCAGCTCACCGGGGACGCCCGGGGAGCTGTTTTTT. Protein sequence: CASSPGTPGELFF.